Below, 6 T cell receptor beta chains from the same sample are listed, as sequenced in a study of blood T cell repertoires in COVID-19. Clones were read by immunoSEQ multiplex PCR, and TCRdb kept only the in-frame ones, dropping some. Here the sample spans 100,000 to 150,000 clones, about 94% being singletons. Material: peripheral blood. Every receptor here comes from a middle-aged man with COVID-19, enrolled during active disease.

This rearrangement joins TRBV6-2 or TRBV6-3 to TRBJ2-2, with D tentatively TRBD2 (6 bases). V was pared by 5 bases and J by 5 bases, with 9 bases between. CDR1 MNHEY and CDR2 SVGEGT come from the germline V gene. CDR3 size: 13 residues. Here the CDR3 reads CASSNRGTGELFF. In DNA, the CDR3 is TGTGCCAGCAGTAACCGGGGGACCGGGGAGCTGTTTTTT.

This clone has just one count. V usage is TRBV3-1 (or the pseudogene TRBV3-2) and J usage is TRBJ2-3, with D perhaps TRBD2 (5 bases). Germline V gene data show CDR1 as LGHDT and CDR2 as YNNKEL (reference sequence). Trimming removed 1 base from V and 6 bases from J, with 5 bases in between. The CDR3 spans 12 residues. This chain's CDR3 is CASSQGGDTQYF. CDR3 DNA: TGTGCCAGCAGCCAAGGAGGGGATACGCAGTATTTT.

The V gene is TRBV28, the J gene TRBJ1-5; TRBD1 matches at 7 bases. Trimming at V came to 4 bases and at J to 0 bases, leaving 0 bases not matched to a gene. The CDR3 covers 14 residues. CDR1 and CDR2 (germline): MDHEN, SYDVKM. CDR3 in amino acids: CASSYRGSNQPQHF. The CDR3 coding sequence is TGTGCCAGCAGTTACAGGGGTAGCAATCAGCCCCAGCATTTT.

The V call is TRBV7-2, the J call TRBJ1-2, with D perhaps TRBD1 (6 bases). The CDR3 is 13 residues long. The germline gives CDR1 SGHTA, CDR2 FQGNSA. The ends were cut back, 5 bases at V and 3 bases at J, with 10 bases in the middle. The CDR3, as DNA: TGTGCCAGCAGCCCCACAGGGTACTATGGCTACACCTTC. It is translated as CASSPTGYYGYTF.

This clone has only one observation. The J gene is TRBJ2-1, the V gene TRBV30; tentative D call: TRBD2 (5 bases). The germline V gene encodes CDR1 GTSNPN and CDR2 SVGIG (reference sequence). CDR3 length equals 17 residues. Deletions cut 1 base from V and 3 bases from J, with 19 bases between. This chain's CDR3 is CAWSAPGVGVSYNEQFF. In DNA, the CDR3 is TGTGCCTGGAGTGCCCCTGGTGTGGGAGTGAGCTACAATGAGCAGTTCTTC.

The J gene is TRBJ2-2, the V gene TRBV9, with 9 bases lining up with TRBD2. Germline lookup yields CDR1 SGDLS and CDR2 YYNGEE. The CDR3 spans 18 residues. With 6 bases clipped from V and 0 bases from J, the junction kept 12 bases outside the gene matches. CDR3 protein: CASTPSAGGFSNTGELFF. CDR3 sequence (DNA): TGTGCCAGCACACCATCGGCGGGAGGGTTTTCGAACACCGGGGAGCTGTTTTTT.